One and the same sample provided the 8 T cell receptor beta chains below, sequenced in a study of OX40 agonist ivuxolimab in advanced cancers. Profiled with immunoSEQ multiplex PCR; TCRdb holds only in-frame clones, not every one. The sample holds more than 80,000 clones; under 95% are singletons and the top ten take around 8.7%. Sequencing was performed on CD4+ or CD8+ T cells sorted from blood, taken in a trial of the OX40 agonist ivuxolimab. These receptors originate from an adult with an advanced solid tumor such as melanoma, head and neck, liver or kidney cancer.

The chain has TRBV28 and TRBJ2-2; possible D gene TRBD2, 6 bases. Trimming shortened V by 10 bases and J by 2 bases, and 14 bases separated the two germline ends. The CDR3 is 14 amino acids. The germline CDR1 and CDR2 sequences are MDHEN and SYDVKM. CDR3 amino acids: CATWPSENTGELFF. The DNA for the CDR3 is TGTGCCACCTGGCCTAGCGAAAACACCGGGGAGCTGTTTTTT.

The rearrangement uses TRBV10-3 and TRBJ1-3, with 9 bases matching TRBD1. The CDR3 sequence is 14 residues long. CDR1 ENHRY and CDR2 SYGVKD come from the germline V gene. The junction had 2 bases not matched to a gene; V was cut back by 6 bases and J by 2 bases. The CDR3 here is CAIRDRGPGNTIYF. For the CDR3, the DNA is TGTGCCATCAGGGACAGGGGCCCTGGAAACACCATATATTTT.

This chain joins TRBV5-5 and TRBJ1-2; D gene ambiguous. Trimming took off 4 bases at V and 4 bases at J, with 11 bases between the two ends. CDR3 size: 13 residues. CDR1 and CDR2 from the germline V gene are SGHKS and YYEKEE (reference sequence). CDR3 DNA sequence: TGTGCCAGCAGCCCTGACACCATCTATGGCTACACCTTC. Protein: CASSPDTIYGYTF. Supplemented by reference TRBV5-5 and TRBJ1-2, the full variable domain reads DAGVTQSPTHLIKTRGQQVTLRCSPISGHKSVSWYQQVLGQGPQFIFQYYEKEERGRGNFPDRFSARQFPNYSSELNVNALLLGDSALYLCASSPDTIYGYTFGSGTRLTVV.

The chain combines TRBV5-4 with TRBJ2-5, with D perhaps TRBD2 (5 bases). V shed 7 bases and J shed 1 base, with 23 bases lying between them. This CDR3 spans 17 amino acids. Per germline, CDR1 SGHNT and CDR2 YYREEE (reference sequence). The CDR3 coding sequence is TGTGCCAGCGCCAAGTCCGGGATTGAACTATTCCAAGAGACCCAGTACTTC. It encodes CASAKSGIELFQETQYF. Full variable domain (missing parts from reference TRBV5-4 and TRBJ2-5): ETGVTQSPTHLIKTRGQQVTLRCSSQSGHNTVSWYQQALGQGPQFIFQYYREEENGRGNFPPRFSGLQFPNYSSELNVNALELDDSALYLCASAKSGIELFQETQYFGPGTRLLVL.

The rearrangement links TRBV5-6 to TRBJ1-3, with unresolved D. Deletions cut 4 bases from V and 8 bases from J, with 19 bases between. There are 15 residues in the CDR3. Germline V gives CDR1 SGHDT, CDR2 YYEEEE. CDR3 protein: CASSAPGLDGDTIYF. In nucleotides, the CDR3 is TGTGCCAGCAGCGCCCCGGGCCTCGATGGGGACACCATATATTTT.

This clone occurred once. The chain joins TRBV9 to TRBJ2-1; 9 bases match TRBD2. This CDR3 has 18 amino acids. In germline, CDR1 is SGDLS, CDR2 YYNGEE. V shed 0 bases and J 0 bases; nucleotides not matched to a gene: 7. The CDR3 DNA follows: TGTGCCAGCAGCGTAGTCCCGCGGGAGGGAAGCTCCTACAATGAGCAGTTCTTC. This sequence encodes CASSVVPREGSSYNEQFF.

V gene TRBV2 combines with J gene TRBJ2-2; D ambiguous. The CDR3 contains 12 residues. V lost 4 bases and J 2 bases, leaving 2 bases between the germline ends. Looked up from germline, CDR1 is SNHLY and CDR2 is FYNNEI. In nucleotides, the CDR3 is TGTGCCAGCAGTGTCAACACCGGGGAGCTGTTTTTT. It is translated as CASSVNTGELFF.

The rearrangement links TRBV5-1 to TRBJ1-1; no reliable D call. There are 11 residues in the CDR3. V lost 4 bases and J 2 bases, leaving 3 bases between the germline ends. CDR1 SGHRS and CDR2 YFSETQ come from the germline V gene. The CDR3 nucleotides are TGCGCCAGCAGCGGCAACACTGAAGCTTTCTTT. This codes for CASSGNTEAFF.